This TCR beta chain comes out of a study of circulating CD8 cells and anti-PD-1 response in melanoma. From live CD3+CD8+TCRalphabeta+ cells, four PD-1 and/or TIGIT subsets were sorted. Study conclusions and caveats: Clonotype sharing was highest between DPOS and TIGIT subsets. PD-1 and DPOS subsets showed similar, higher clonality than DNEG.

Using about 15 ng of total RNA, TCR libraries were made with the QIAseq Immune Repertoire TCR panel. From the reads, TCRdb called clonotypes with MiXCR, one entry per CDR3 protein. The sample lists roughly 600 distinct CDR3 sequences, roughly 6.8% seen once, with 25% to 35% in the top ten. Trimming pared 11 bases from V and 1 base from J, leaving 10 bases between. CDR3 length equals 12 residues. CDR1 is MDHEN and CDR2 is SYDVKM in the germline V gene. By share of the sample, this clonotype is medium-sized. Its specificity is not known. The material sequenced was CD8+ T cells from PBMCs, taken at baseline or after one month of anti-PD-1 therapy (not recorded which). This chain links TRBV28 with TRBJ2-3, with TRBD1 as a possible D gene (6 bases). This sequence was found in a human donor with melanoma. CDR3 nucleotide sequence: TGTGCCGTGGGGGCGGGCACAGATACGCAGTATTTT. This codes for CAVGAGTDTQYF. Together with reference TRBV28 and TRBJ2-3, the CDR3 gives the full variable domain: DVKVTQSSRYLVKRTGEKVFLECVQDMDHENMFWYRQDPGLGLRLIYFSYDVKMKEKGDIPEGYSVSREKKERFSLILESASTNQTSMYLCAVGAGTDTQYFGPGTRLTVL.